One sample yielded the 10 T cell receptor beta chains listed below, sequenced in a study of beta chain features in type 1 diabetes. Study results and limitations: TCRB CDR3 length was moderately but significantly reduced in all four CD4+ subsets of Type 1 diabetes patients.

What these receptors recognize is not known. Since all of the isolated RNA was reverse transcribed, expressed TCRB transcripts were what got sequenced. Clones were read by immunoSEQ multiplex PCR, and TCRdb kept only the in-frame ones, dropping some. This table has approximately 260,000 clones, about a fifth appearing once. Sample: naive CD4+ T cells from blood. The receptors derive from a woman in her forties with type 1 diabetes.

This rearrangement joins TRBV29-1 to TRBJ2-1, with 10 bases that match TRBD2. V trimming: 4 bases; J trimming: 1 base; junction bases outside the gene matches: 7. CDR1 and CDR2 (germline): SQVTM, ANQGSEA. CDR3 size: 16 residues. CDR3 nucleotide sequence: TGCAGCGTTGGGCTAGCGGGAGAAAATTCCTACAATGAGCAGTTCTTC. As protein: CSVGLAGENSYNEQFF.

This clone was picked up a small number of times. The CDR3 DNA reads as TGTGCCAGCAGTTTACTAGCGGGGGGTCAAAACATTCAGTACTTC. Translated, it gives CASSLLAGGQNIQYF. The chain links TRBV28 to TRBJ2-4; 11 bases are a match to TRBD2. Germline CDR1 is MDHEN and CDR2 is SYDVKM. Germline trimming cut 2 bases from V and 5 bases from J; bases unmatched to any gene: 2. The CDR3 sequence is 15 residues long.

This chain uses TRBV29-1 with TRBJ1-2; the D gene is possibly TRBD1 (6 bases). The V gene lost 6 bases and the J gene lost 6 bases, with 17 bases spanning the gap. CDR1 and CDR2 from the germline V gene are SQVTM and ANQGSEA. The CDR3 is 13 residues long. The CDR3 DNA is TGCAGCGTCCAGGGGACGGGCACTGATGGCTACACCTTC. Translated: CSVQGTGTDGYTF.

Comments on this clone: The junction differs from germline at one of its ends, possibly a read error. The CDR3 nucleotides read TGCGCCAGCAGCCGCGGGACAGTAATCTCTGGGGCCAACGTCCTGACTTTC. Residues: CASSRGTVISGANVLTF. V and J are TRBV7-2 and TRBJ2-6; a possible D gene is TRBD1 (7 bases). This CDR3 region has 17 residues. CDR1 is SGHTA, CDR2 FQGNSA, per germline.

The rearrangement links TRBV9 to TRBJ1-2; the D is unclear. V was shortened by 0 bases and J by 5 bases, with 14 bases between the two germline ends. The CDR3 is 15 amino acids. Germline V gene data show CDR1 as SGDLS and CDR2 as YYNGEE. CDR3 residues: CASSVGTGFGYGYTF. In nucleotides, the CDR3 is TGTGCCAGCAGCGTAGGGACGGGGTTCGGGTATGGCTACACCTTC.

This clone was detected only a few times. The J gene is TRBJ1-5, the V gene TRBV5-1; D might be TRBD1 (5 bases). CDR1 and CDR2 from the germline V gene are SGHRS and YFSETQ. Trimming took 0 bases from V and 5 from J, leaving 9 bases between them. The CDR3 covers 14 residues. The CDR3 region has the DNA TGCGCCAGCAGCTTGGCAGGGTCGGATCAGCCCCAGCATTTT. Amino acids: CASSLAGSDQPQHF.

The V and J genes are TRBV7-2 and TRBJ2-3; D perhaps matches TRBD1 (6 bases). Germline lookup yields CDR1 SGHTA and CDR2 FQGNSA. V was clipped by 1 base and J by 5 bases, with 13 bases between them. The CDR3 length is 15 residues. The CDR3: CASSLGQAGGDTQYF. The CDR3, as DNA: TGTGCCAGCAGCTTAGGACAGGCTGGGGGAGATACGCAGTATTTT.

This clone was seen a handful of times. The rearrangement links TRBV7-2 to TRBJ2-2; possibly TRBD1 for D (6 bases). Per the germline V gene, CDR1 is SGHTA and CDR2 is FQGNSA. V lost 5 bases and J 1 base, leaving 11 bases between the germline ends. CDR3 length equals 15 residues. The CDR3 loop is CASSIGRGNTGELFF. CDR3 nucleotides: TGTGCCAGCAGCATCGGCAGGGGGAACACCGGGGAGCTGTTTTTT.

V gene TRBV29-1 combines with J gene TRBJ2-1, with TRBD2 matching over 8 bases. Per germline, CDR1 SQVTM and CDR2 ANQGSEA. V lost 8 bases and J lost 7; bases outside the gene matches: 16. This CDR3 contains 15 residues. CDR3 DNA: TGCAGCATCAACCCGGGGGGGGCGCGGGGGAATGAGCAGTTCTTC. Its translation: CSINPGGARGNEQFF.

This chain uses TRBV5-6 with TRBJ2-7; tentatively, D is TRBD2 (5 bases). The V end was cut by 0 bases, the J end by 0 bases, with 16 bases between. CDR3 size: 17 residues. Germline CDR1 is SGHDT and CDR2 is YYEEEE. CDR3 protein: CASSLVINPGSSYEQYF. The CDR3 bases are TGTGCCAGCAGCTTGGTCATTAATCCGGGGAGCTCCTACGAGCAGTACTTC.